The T cell receptor beta chain under discussion was sequenced for a study of cytomegalovirus exposure and HLA in healthy donors. Study background: Around 79 million unique TCRs, all from HLA-typed donors, were included in an early release of the data.

Broader study findings: Roughly uniform depth of sequencing across donors was assumed in presence/absence analyses. The study flagged approximately 180 TCR beta chains as cytomegalovirus-associated.

To note about this clone: Its antigen is undetermined.

The germline V and J ends were trimmed by 3 bases and 4 bases, with 11 bases remaining between them. Per germline, CDR1 SGHTA and CDR2 FQGTGA. CDR3 size: 14 residues. The primer mix had 60 Vbeta and 13 Jbeta primers. This table comes from immunoSEQ multiplex PCR, and its TCRdb copy is limited to in-frame clones, with some not included. The sample records about 140,000 clones, 55% to 80% being singletons. The sample comprised PBMCs. This TCR came from a human donor in good health. The rearrangement links TRBV7-3 to TRBJ2-3, with D possibly TRBD1 on 5 matching bases. The CDR3 region has the DNA TGTGCCAGCAGCTTTGGTCTAGGGGCAGATACGCAGTATTTT. Translated: CASSFGLGADTQYF.